Described below is a single T cell receptor beta chain sequence and its context. This sample was taken from a study of blood T cell repertoires in COVID-19. Overall study context: PBMCs, B-cell-depleted T cells, or T cells were the source of the cDNA or gDNA that made up the material.

Sequenced by immunoSEQ multiplex PCR; TCRdb stores in-frame clones only, minus some. This table holds roughly 120,000 clones, less than 90% found once. The specimen sequenced was peripheral blood. The sequence derives from a man under 40 with acute or convalescent COVID-19.

CDR3 loop: CASSSKRPGQGDSGANVLTF. Here the CDR3 DNA reads TGTGCCAGCAGCTCAAAGCGTCCGGGACAGGGAGACTCTGGGGCCAACGTCCTGACTTTC. The genes are TRBV14 and TRBJ2-6, with TRBD1 matching over 9 bases. Germline CDR1 and CDR2: SGHDN and FVKESK. The CDR3 has 20 residues. V lost 5 bases to trimming and J lost 0 bases; unmatched junction nucleotides: 14.